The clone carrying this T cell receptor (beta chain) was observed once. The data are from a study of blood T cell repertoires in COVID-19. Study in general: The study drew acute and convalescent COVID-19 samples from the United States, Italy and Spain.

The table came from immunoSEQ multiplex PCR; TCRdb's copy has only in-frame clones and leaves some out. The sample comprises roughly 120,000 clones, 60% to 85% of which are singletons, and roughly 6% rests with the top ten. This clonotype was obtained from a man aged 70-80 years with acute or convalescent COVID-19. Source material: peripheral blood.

In DNA, the CDR3 is TGTGCCAGCAGTCCCCAACCACAGGGGTCCGGGGAGCTGTTTTTT. It codes for CASSPQPQGSGELFF. V gene TRBV11-3 combines with J gene TRBJ2-2; 7 positions agree with TRBD1. Germline-derived CDR1 and CDR2 are SGHNT and YENEEA. The CDR3 consists of 15 residues. The junction had 10 bases not matched to a gene; V was cut back by 6 bases and J by 6 bases.